The clone carrying this TCR beta chain was counted ten times or more. TCRdb re-called the reads through MiXCR, storing one row per CDR3 protein. This table holds about 240,000 distinct CDR3 sequences, 29% found once. The source of the sample is a study of kidney transplant recipient with SARS-CoV-2 infection. This CDR3 has 12 residues. With V trimmed by 6 bases and J by 8 bases, 6 bases remained unmatched. The V gene's germline CDR1 is SQVTM and CDR2 ANQGSEA. This specimen was a blood sample, taken at baseline and around day 110 from a kidney transplant recipient. V and J are TRBV29-1 and TRBJ2-1; the match to TRBD2 covers 8 bases. This clonotype originated in a male patient aged 30 to 40 who had COVID-19 and was a kidney transplant recipient. T cells may partly derive from the graft donor. In DNA form, the CDR3 reads TGCAGCGTCCCATCGGGAGGGTATGAGCAGTTCTTC. Amino acids: CSVPSGGYEQFF.